This passage covers 15 T cell receptor beta chains from one sample sequenced in a study of blood T cell repertoires in COVID-19 (TCRdb year 2020). Libraries were built with the immunoSEQ multiplex PCR assay. The table was pulled from immuneACCESS by TCRdb, which kept in-frame rearrangements only. Such tables lose some clones; where checked, under half of the loss comes from unresolved V genes, and the rest has no known cause. Present in this sample are under 100,000 clones, approximately 82% of which were seen just once. More than 9% of the sample lies in the top ten. Sequences were obtained from peripheral blood. These receptors were taken from a man aged 55 to 70 with acute or convalescent COVID-19.

This clone was observed a few times. The chain links TRBV29-1 to TRBJ2-5; TRBD2 might be the D (6 bases). Trimming removed 3 bases at V and 4 bases at J, with 18 bases between. The germline V gene has CDR1 SQVTM and CDR2 ANQGSEA. The CDR3 contains 15 residues. CDR3 bases: TGCAGCGTTGACTCGTCCTCGGGCGGGGTAGAGACCCAGTACTTC. Amino acid sequence: CSVDSSSGGVETQYF.

The genes are TRBV4-3 and TRBJ2-1, with 9 bases matching TRBD2. The germline V gene has CDR1 LGHNA and CDR2 YSLEER. The CDR3 has 18 residues. V gave up 1 base and J gave up 2 bases; unmatched junction bases: 9. This CDR3 reads CASSQAPATSGPYNEQFF. In DNA form, the CDR3 reads TGCGCCAGCAGCCAAGCCCCAGCGACTAGCGGACCCTACAATGAGCAGTTCTTC.

This clone came up a few times. This sequence joins TRBV11-2 and TRBJ1-4, with D possibly matching TRBD1 (5 bases). Trimming shortened V by 1 base and J by 7 bases, and 10 bases separated the two germline ends. The CDR3 runs to 14 residues. Per germline, CDR1 SGHAT and CDR2 FQNNGV. The CDR3 DNA follows: TGTGCCAGCAGCTTAGGGAGGGGTTCTGAAAAACTGTTTTTT. Encoded protein: CASSLGRGSEKLFF.

The J gene is TRBJ2-2, the V gene TRBV7-2, with 8 bases identical to TRBD2. This CDR3 spans 17 amino acids. V dropped 1 base and J dropped 5; count of bases not matched to a gene: 9. CDR1 SGHTA and CDR2 FQGNSA come from the germline V gene. In DNA, the CDR3 is TGTGCCAGCAGCTTAGATATGGCTAGCGGGTCAACCGGGGAGCTGTTTTTT. Amino acid sequence: CASSLDMASGSTGELFF.

This chain links TRBV2 with TRBJ2-3; D may be TRBD2 (6 bases). Germline CDR1 SNHLY, CDR2 FYNNEI. V was cut by 7 bases and J by 1 base, with 12 bases left in between. The CDR3 has 14 amino acids. The CDR3 region is CASTSGLRTDTQYF. In nucleotides, the CDR3 is TGTGCCAGCACTTCGGGACTTCGCACAGATACGCAGTATTTT. Full variable domain (rest looked up from reference TRBV2 and TRBJ2-3): EPEVTQTPSHQVTQMGQEVILRCVPISNHLYFYWYRQILGQKVEFLVSFYNNEISEKSEIFDDQFSVERPDGSNFTLKIRSTKLEDSAMYFCASTSGLRTDTQYFGPGTRLTVL.

In its sample, this clone was seen a few times. The chain is built from TRBV6-5 and TRBJ2-7, with 8 nucleotides matching TRBD1. The CDR3 extends over 13 amino acids. The V gene's germline CDR1 is MNHEY and CDR2 SVGAGI. V lost 6 bases and J lost 6; bases outside the gene matches: 7. The CDR3 is CASRLITGGEQYF. DNA for the CDR3: TGTGCCAGCAGACTTATAACAGGGGGCGAGCAGTACTTC.

V is TRBV7-2 and J is TRBJ2-3; 8 bases map to TRBD2. From germline, CDR1 is SGHTA and CDR2 FQGNSA. Trimming removed 5 bases from V and 3 bases from J; junction bases left unmatched: 7. This CDR3 has 15 amino acids. DNA for the CDR3: TGTGCCAGCAGCCTAACTGCTAGCGGGACAGATACGCAGTATTTT. This translates into CASSLTASGTDTQYF.

This clone occurred a few times. The chain joins TRBV15 to TRBJ1-5; TRBD1 might be the D (6 bases). Germline CDR1 LNHNV, CDR2 YYDKDF (reference sequence). V gave up 5 bases and J gave up 6 bases, with 11 bases separating them. CDR3 size: 13 residues. The CDR3 loop reads CATSSRGAQPQHF. The CDR3 nucleotides read TGTGCCACCAGCTCCCGGGGGGCTCAGCCCCAGCATTTT.

The chain employs TRBV25-1 and TRBJ1-2; no clear D gene. Trimming cost V 2 bases and J 8 bases, with 6 bases left between them. CDR3 length equals 11 residues. CDR1 is MGHDK and CDR2 is SYGVNS in the germline V gene. The CDR3 is CASSEDRGYTF. The CDR3 bases are TGTGCCAGCAGTGAAGATAGAGGCTACACCTTC.

The V and J genes are TRBV3-1 (or the pseudogene TRBV3-2) and TRBJ1-1, with D possibly matching TRBD1 (5 bases). The V and J ends lost 5 bases and 1 base respectively, with 14 bases between them. There are 15 residues in the CDR3. CDR1 is LGHDT and CDR2 is YNNKEL in the germline V gene (reference sequence). The DNA for the CDR3 is TGTGCCAGCAGCACCGGACGAAGGGGGAACACTGAAGCTTTCTTT. Its translation is CASSTGRRGNTEAFF.

The rearrangement joins TRBV3-1 (or the pseudogene TRBV3-2) to TRBJ2-3, with a weak D call TRBD1 (6 bases). This CDR3 region has 13 residues. V was cut by 2 bases and J by 4 bases, with 7 bases left in between. From germline, CDR1 is LGHDT and CDR2 YNNKEL (reference sequence). The CDR3 reads CASSQRQADTQYF. DNA for the CDR3: TGTGCCAGCAGCCAACGACAGGCAGATACGCAGTATTTT.

The chain has TRBV7-2 and TRBJ2-7; 11 bases are a match to TRBD2. CDR3 length equals 13 residues. Unmatched junction bases numbered 3, after V lost 5 bases and J lost 6 bases. Germline V gene lookup returns CDR1 SGHTA and CDR2 FQGNSA. The DNA for the CDR3 is TGTGCCAGCAGCCTTAGCGGGGGGGGCGAGCAGTACTTC. This codes for CASSLSGGGEQYF.

The chain is built from TRBV5-8 and TRBJ1-3; 8 positions match TRBD1. Germline V gene sequence: CDR1 SGHTS, CDR2 YDEGEE. CDR3 length equals 13 residues. After removal of 4 bases from V and 7 bases from J, the junction contained 4 bases not matched to a gene. The CDR3 region is CASSLDRVNTIYF. In nucleotides, the CDR3 is TGTGCCAGCAGCCTGGACAGGGTGAACACCATATATTTT.

This clone was counted only a few times. The chain joins TRBV27 to TRBJ2-7; TRBD1 matches at 8 bases. The CDR3 spans 14 residues. Germline V gene data show CDR1 as MNHEY and CDR2 as SMNVEV (reference sequence). The V gene end was trimmed by 8 bases and the J gene end by 3 bases; junction bases not matched to a gene: 9. The CDR3 DNA is TGTGCCAGCCTACGTGGCAGGGGGCTCTACGAGCAGTACTTC. Its protein product is CASLRGRGLYEQYF.

This chain uses TRBV5-4 with TRBJ2-5; possibly TRBD1 for D (6 bases). The V gene's germline CDR1 is SGHNT and CDR2 YYREEE (reference sequence). CDR3 size: 14 residues. V lost 4 bases, J lost 5 bases, and 15 bases lay in between. Written as DNA, the CDR3 is TGTGCCAGCAGCAGGGACAACTACGCGGAGACCCAGTACTTC. This codes for CASSRDNYAETQYF. Filled out from reference TRBV5-4 and TRBJ2-5, the complete variable domain reads ETGVTQSPTHLIKTRGQQVTLRCSSQSGHNTVSWYQQALGQGPQFIFQYYREEENGRGNFPPRFSGLQFPNYSSELNVNALELDDSALYLCASSRDNYAETQYFGPGTRLLVL.